Given below is one T cell receptor beta chain in context. After removal of 3 bases from V and 1 base from J, the junction contained 15 bases not matched to a gene. The CDR3 length is 20 residues. Per germline, CDR1 SGDLS and CDR2 YYNGEE. The sample originates from a study of blood T cell repertoires in COVID-19. The table came from immunoSEQ multiplex PCR; TCRdb's copy has only in-frame clones and leaves some out. The table shows 200,000 to 250,000 clones, with 88% occurring only once. The sequence was obtained from a woman younger than 45 with COVID-19, enrolled during active disease. The source material was peripheral blood. The chain carries TRBV9 and TRBJ2-2; 10 bases match TRBD1. CDR3 residues: CASSAWDRGAGLRNTGELFF. The CDR3 nucleotides are TGTGCCAGCAGCGCATGGGACAGGGGCGCGGGTCTTAGGAACACCGGGGAGCTGTTTTTT.